The clone carrying this T cell receptor (beta chain) was observed a few times. Its antigen remains unknown. This entry belongs to a study of cytomegalovirus exposure and HLA in healthy donors. The PCR was carried out with 60 Vbeta primers and 13 Jbeta primers. Original processing notes: As a later analysis found, there were 80 million or so unique TCR beta chains, of which about 10 million were shared. Assay used: immunoSEQ multiplex PCR; TCRdb lists only in-frame clones, some missing. V and J calls and clone size are as listed in that table; D and trimming were resolved from the DNA. Of around 94,000 clones detected, around 84% appear once; the ten largest clones hold roughly 4.5%. The CDR3 covers 14 residues. Germline assignment: CDR1 ENHRY and CDR2 SYGVKD. V was shortened by 3 bases and J by 0 bases, with 6 bases between the two germline ends. Study results and limitations: In a later analysis, DRB1 alleles had the most associated TCRs; HLA-C alleles the fewest. In a later analysis, at a false discovery rate of 0.05, 16,951 TCR beta sequences were associated with HLA alleles. A missense variant in DCLRE1C was later tied to TCR beta V- and J-gene trimming.

The rearrangement uses TRBV10-3 and TRBJ1-3, with a weak D call TRBD1 (6 bases). Sequencing was performed on PBMCs. The TCR sequence derives from a woman aged 40-49 years in good health and CMV-seropositive. CDR3 in DNA: TGTGCCATCAGTGAAGGGGGCTCTGGAAACACCATATATTTT. Protein sequence: CAISEGGSGNTIYF.